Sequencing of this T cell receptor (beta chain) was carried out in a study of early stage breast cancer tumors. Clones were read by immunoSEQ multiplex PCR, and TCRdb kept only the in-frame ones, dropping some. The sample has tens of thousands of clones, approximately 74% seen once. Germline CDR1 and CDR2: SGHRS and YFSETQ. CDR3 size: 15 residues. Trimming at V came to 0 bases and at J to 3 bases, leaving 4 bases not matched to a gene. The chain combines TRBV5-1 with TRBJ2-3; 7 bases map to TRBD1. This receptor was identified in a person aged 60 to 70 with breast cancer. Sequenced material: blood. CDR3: CASSLGQGKTDTQYF. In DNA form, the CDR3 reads TGCGCCAGCAGCTTGGGACAGGGTAAAACAGATACGCAGTATTTT.